These T cell receptor beta chains were read from a single sample in a study of shared clonotypes between healthy human individuals. Method: immunoSEQ multiplex PCR; TCRdb's copy keeps in-frame clones and lacks some. The sample has approximately 470,000 clones; almost 80% are singletons. Sequencing was done on a sample of PBMCs. These receptors were collected from a woman aged 40 to 55 in good health. Some clones in this sample may be carry-over from other donors' samples. The CDR3 runs from the conserved cysteine through the conserved F or W. D genes are given only for firm matches. A clone size is listed for some rows: how often the clone was seen (once, few, many), or a class if it is expanded.

TRBJ2-1	NA	TRBD2	TRBV19	CASSIVTSGRGHYEQFF	TGTGCCAGTAGTATCGTTACTAGCGGGAGAGGACATTATGAGCAGTTCTTC
TRBJ2-7	NA	NA	TRBV4-1	CASSPRDPTYEQYF	TGCGCCAGCAGCCCCAGGGACCCAACCTACGAGCAGTACTTC
TRBJ2-3	NA	TRBD2	TRBV9	CASSVLSSGEDTQYF	TGTGCCAGCAGCGTACTTTCTAGCGGCGAAGATACGCAGTATTTT
TRBJ2-5	NA	NA	TRBV2	CASSAMGGVGETQYF	TGTGCCAGCAGTGCCATGGGGGGTGTCGGAGAGACCCAGTACTTC
TRBJ1-2	NA	NA	TRBV25-1	CASSERGQPGDGYTF	TGTGCCAGCAGTGAAAGAGGACAGCCGGGGGATGGCTACACCTTC
TRBJ1-4	NA	TRBD1	TRBV19	CASSLGGQTTVEKLFF	TGTGCCAGTAGTCTTGGGGGACAGACAACGGTAGAAAAACTGTTTTTT
TRBJ2-7	NA	NA	TRBV30	CAWSVRFSGQGYEQYF	TGTGCCTGGAGTGTACGGTTTTCGGGACAAGGTTACGAGCAGTACTTC
TRBJ2-2	NA	NA	TRBV27	CATGGGWSGELFF	TGTGCCACTGGGGGTGGTTGGAGCGGGGAGCTGTTTTTT
TRBJ2-7	NA	NA	TRBV10-3	CAAAQEGVHEQYF	TGTGCCGCGGCCCAAGAGGGAGTCCACGAGCAGTACTTC
TRBJ1-5	NA	TRBD1	TRBV15	CATRWGQSQKSGNQPQHF	TGTGCCACCAGGTGGGGACAGTCCCAAAAAAGCGGCAATCAGCCCCAGCATTTT
TRBJ2-2	NA	NA	TRBV7-2	CASSSPSRGELFF	TGTGCCAGCAGCTCCCCCTCTCGCGGGGAGCTGTTTTTT
TRBJ2-1	NA	TRBD1	TRBV5-1	CASSLEGQGSYNEQFF	TGCGCCAGCAGCTTGGAGGGACAGGGCTCCTACAATGAGCAGTTCTTC
TRBJ1-1	NA	NA	TRBV4-1	CASSQGLRAGAFF	TGCGCCAGCAGCCAAGGGCTCAGGGCGGGAGCTTTCTTT
TRBJ1-5	few	TRBD1	TRBV9	CASSAGGGSNQPQHF	TGTGCCAGCAGCGCAGGGGGGGGTAGCAATCAGCCCCAGCATTTT
TRBJ2-6	NA	NA	TRBV30	CAGVTVLSGANVLAF	TGTGCCGGGGTGACCGTTCTCTCTGGGGCCAACGTCCTGGCTTTC
TRBJ1-2	NA	TRBD1	TRBV29-1	CSVEDIETGPSRGYTF	TGCAGCGTTGAAGATATCGAGACAGGGCCCTCACGGGGCTACACCTTC
TRBJ1-1	NA	NA	TRBV7-9	CASSPQIPTEAFF	TGTGCCAGCAGCCCCCAAATCCCCACTGAAGCTTTCTTT
TRBJ2-5	NA	NA	TRBV7-3	CASSSGQGETQYF	TGTGCCAGCAGCTCGGGGCAAGGAGAGACCCAGTACTTC
TRBJ1-2	NA	NA	TRBV27	CASSRHGGTGYTF	TGTGCCAGCAGTAGGCACGGGGGGACGGGCTACACCTTC
TRBJ1-5	NA	TRBD1	TRBV28	CASSYRSGDSQPQHF	TGTGCCAGCAGTTATAGATCGGGGGACAGTCAGCCCCAGCATTTT
TRBJ1-2	NA	TRBD1	TRBV28	CASRDSPNYGYTF	TGTGCCAGTAGGGACAGCCCTAACTATGGCTACACCTTC